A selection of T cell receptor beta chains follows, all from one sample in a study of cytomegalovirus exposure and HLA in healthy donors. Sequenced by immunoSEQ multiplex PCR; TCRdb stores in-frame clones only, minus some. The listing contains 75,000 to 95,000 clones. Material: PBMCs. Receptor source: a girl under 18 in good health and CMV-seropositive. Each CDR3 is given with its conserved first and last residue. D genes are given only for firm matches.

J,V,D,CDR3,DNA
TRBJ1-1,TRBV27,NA,CASSLQGYTEAFF,TGTGCCAGCAGTTTACAGGGGTACACTGAAGCTTTCTTT
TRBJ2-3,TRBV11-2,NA,CASSPGWGEGTDTQYF,TGTGCCAGCAGCCCAGGGTGGGGGGAAGGCACAGATACGCAGTATTTT
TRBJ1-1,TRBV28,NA,CASSQTVTNTEAFF,TGTGCCAGCAGCCAAACAGTTACGAACACTGAAGCTTTCTTT
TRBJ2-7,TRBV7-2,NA,CASSPRAPAREQYF,TGTGCCAGCAGCCCCAGGGCTCCTGCTCGGGAGCAGTACTTC
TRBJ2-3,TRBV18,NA,CASSLSVRLNTDTQYF,TGTGCCAGCTCACTCTCGGTCAGACTTAACACAGATACGCAGTATTTT
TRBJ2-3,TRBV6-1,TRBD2,CASSSLAGITDTQYF,TGTGCCAGCAGTTCTCTAGCGGGGATTACAGATACGCAGTATTTT
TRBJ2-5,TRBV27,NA,CASSPQLGAETQYF,TGTGCCAGCAGTCCCCAGTTAGGGGCAGAGACCCAGTACTTC
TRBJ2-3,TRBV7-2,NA,CASSPRLNTDTQYF,TGTGCCAGCAGCCCCCGACTGAACACAGATACGCAGTATTTT
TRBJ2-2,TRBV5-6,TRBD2,CASSAGLAANTGELFF,TGTGCCAGCAGCGCTGGACTAGCGGCGAACACCGGGGAGCTGTTTTTT
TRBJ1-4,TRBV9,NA,CASSVGGTNEKLFF,TGTGCCAGCAGCGTTGGGGGGACTAATGAAAAACTGTTTTTT
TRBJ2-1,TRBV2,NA,CASSEALQGSNEQFF,TGTGCCAGCAGTGAAGCGCTTCAGGGATCCAATGAGCAGTTCTTC
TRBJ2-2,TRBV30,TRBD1,CALTGGAGNTGELFF,TGTGCCTTGACAGGGGGCGCGGGCAACACCGGGGAGCTGTTTTTT
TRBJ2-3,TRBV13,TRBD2,CASSRRLARTDTQYF,TGTGCCAGCAGCCGGAGACTAGCCCGCACAGATACGCAGTATTTT
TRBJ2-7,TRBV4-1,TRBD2,CASSQGSSGESYEQYF,TGCGCCAGCAGCCAAGGAAGTAGCGGGGAATCCTACGAGCAGTACTTC
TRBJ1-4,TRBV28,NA,CASSFLRRTDEKLFF,TGTGCCAGCAGTTTTTTAAGACGGACAGATGAAAAACTGTTTTTT
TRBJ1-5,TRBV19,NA,CASSTMGGRNQPQHF,TGTGCCAGTAGTACTATGGGGGGAAGGAATCAGCCCCAGCATTTT
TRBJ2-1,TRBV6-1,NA,CASKLTQGGEQFF,TGTGCCAGCAAGCTAACACAGGGAGGGGAGCAGTTCTTC
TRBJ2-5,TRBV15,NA,CATSRDRTTQQETQYF,TGTGCCACCAGCAGAGATCGTACGACACAACAAGAGACCCAGTACTTC
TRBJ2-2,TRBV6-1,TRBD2,CASRGGNLAGELFF,TGTGCCAGTCGGGGGGGCAATCTCGCCGGGGAGCTGTTTTTT
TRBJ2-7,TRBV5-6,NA,CASSLARVTSGEQYF,TGTGCCAGCAGCTTGGCGAGGGTGACTTCGGGCGAGCAGTACTTC
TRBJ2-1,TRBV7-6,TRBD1,CASSLYGQGDEQFF,TGTGCCAGCAGCTTATATGGACAGGGGGATGAGCAGTTCTTC